These T cell receptor beta chains were read from a single sample in a study of PD-L1 blockade in urothelial cancer. Clones were sequenced by immunoSEQ multiplex PCR, and TCRdb holds only the in-frame ones, with some missing. The table shows roughly 20,000 clones, with 88% occurring only once. The sequenced sample was PBMCs, obtained around atezolizumab (anti-PD-L1) treatment. Receptors were obtained from a man in his fifties or sixties with urothelial cancer. Both conserved end residues are part of each CDR3. The D gene is left open where the match is weak. Some rows have no size entry. The others give once, few or many, or a class for an expanded clone.

>TRBV5-4|NA|TRBJ2-1|NA
CASSSIRHNSYNEQFF
TGTGCCAGCAGCTCCATTCGACATAACTCCTACAATGAGCAGTTCTTC
>TRBV5-1|once|TRBJ1-4|TRBD1
CASSLRPGQGSTNEKLFF
TGCGCCAGCAGCTTGAGGCCGGGACAGGGGTCGACTAATGAAAAACTGTTTTTT
>TRBV27|NA|TRBJ2-5|NA
CASSKNGETQYF
TGTGCCAGCAGCAAAAACGGAGAGACCCAGTACTTC
>TRBV5-1|NA|TRBJ1-1|NA
CASSFSSSGTEAFF
TGCGCCAGCAGCTTCTCCTCTTCGGGCACTGAAGCTTTCTTT
>TRBV5-1|NA|TRBJ2-7|TRBD2
CASSLRTSGGGSDEQYF
TGCGCCAGCAGCTTGAGAACTAGCGGGGGGGGTTCGGACGAGCAGTACTTC
>TRBV30|NA|TRBJ2-7|TRBD2
CASDQPAGVLYEQYF
TGTGCCTCGGACCAACCAGCGGGAGTATTGTACGAGCAGTACTTC
>TRBV9|once|TRBJ2-3|TRBD1
CASSGRTLQGIETDTQYF
TGTGCCAGCAGCGGTAGGACTTTACAGGGGATAGAAACAGATACGCAGTATTTT
>TRBV7-8|NA|TRBJ1-3|NA
CASSPGSREAIYF
TGTGCCAGCAGCCCGGGTAGTCGGGAGGCCATATATTTT
>TRBV20-1|NA|TRBJ2-1|NA
CSARPSNEQFF
TGCAGTGCTAGACCTTCGAATGAGCAGTTCTTC
>TRBV19|NA|TRBJ1-5|NA
CASSLPPGLSDQPQHF
TGTGCCAGTAGTCTACCCCCGGGACTCAGCGATCAGCCCCAGCATTTT